Given below is one T cell receptor (beta chain) in context. In germline, CDR1 is SEHNR, CDR2 FQNEAQ (reference sequence). V trimming: 10 bases; J trimming: 5 bases; junction bases outside the gene matches: 4. This CDR3 has 13 residues. Sequenced by immunoSEQ multiplex PCR; TCRdb stores in-frame clones only, minus some. The sample lists tens of thousands of clones; approximately 86% were seen once. This record comes from a study of OX40 agonist ivuxolimab in advanced cancers. Looking at the study overall: The patients got ivuxolimab, which is an agonistic anti-OX40 (CD134) antibody. Partial responses, seen in three patients, involved one hepatocellular carcinoma and two cutaneous melanomas.

Sampled blood was obtained at baseline, cycle 4 day 1, and cycle 7 day 1. This sequence joins TRBV7-9 and TRBJ2-1; 11 bases are shared with TRBD2. Specimen: CD4+ or CD8+ T cells sorted from blood, collected in a trial of the OX40 agonist ivuxolimab. This TCR was sampled from an adult with an advanced solid tumor such as melanoma, head and neck, liver or kidney cancer. In nucleotides, the CDR3 is TGTGCCAATATGGGACTAGCGGACAATGAGCAGTTCTTC. It yields the protein CANMGLADNEQFF.